The 5 T cell receptor beta chains listed next were all sequenced from one sample in a study of CD8 T cells in ankylosing spondylitis. TCRdb called the 5' RACE reads again in MiXCR, with one record for every CDR3 protein. The sample consists of under 170,000 distinct CDR3 sequences, roughly 44% of them appearing once. The material sequenced was synovial fluid, either unsorted or a sorted T cell fraction (not recorded which). The receptor source for this set is a male donor with ankylosing spondylitis.

The V call is TRBV27, the J call TRBJ2-3; no definite D call. The CDR3 sequence is 13 residues long. The germline V and J ends were trimmed by 5 bases and 2 bases, with 8 bases remaining between them. CDR1 is MNHEY and CDR2 is SMNVEV in the germline V gene (reference sequence). CDR3: CASSPLPTDTQYF. The CDR3 nucleotides are TGTGCCAGCAGTCCCCTACCCACAGATACGCAGTATTTT.

This chain connects TRBV3-1 to TRBJ2-5; the D is unclear. Germline CDR1 LGHDT, CDR2 YNNKEL (reference sequence). This CDR3 contains 14 residues. Between the trimmed V and J ends, which lost 5 bases and 1 base, there was a span of 11 bases. This CDR3 is CASSFYPSQETQYF. The CDR3 DNA sequence: TGTGCCAGCAGCTTCTACCCGAGCCAAGAGACCCAGTACTTC.

This clonotype has ten or more counts. The chain couples TRBV9 to TRBJ2-1; D is perhaps TRBD1 (5 bases). The V gene lost 0 bases and the J gene lost 3 bases, with 10 bases spanning the gap. This CDR3 contains 15 residues. From germline, CDR1 is SGDLS and CDR2 YYNGEE. The CDR3 loop reads CASSVVRGHYNEQFF. In DNA, the CDR3 is TGTGCCAGCAGCGTAGTTAGGGGCCACTACAATGAGCAGTTCTTC.

At least ten counts were recorded for this clonotype. This chain links TRBV10-2 with TRBJ2-1, with 13 bases fitting TRBD2. The CDR3 contains 20 residues. Trimming took 4 bases from V and 9 from J; bases not matched to a gene: 21. Germline V gene lookup returns CDR1 WSHSY and CDR2 SAAADI. CDR3 bases: TGCGCCAGCAGTGCCCCCCCAATACTAGCGGGAGGGCATCTACCGAGTGAGCAGTTCTTC. This translates into CASSAPPILAGGHLPSEQFF.

This clonotype was picked up a small number of times. The chain employs TRBV7-2 and TRBJ2-7, with D possibly matching TRBD2 (6 bases). Trimming took off 1 base at V and 3 bases at J, with 13 bases between the two ends. This CDR3 has 15 residues. In germline, CDR1 is SGHTA, CDR2 FQGNSA. CDR3 DNA: TGTGCCAGCAGCTTAGTTTACGCTAGCGACTACGAGCAGTACTTC. Amino acid sequence: CASSLVYASDYEQYF.